Below, one T cell receptor beta chain is given with its context. Antigen unknown. These data come from a study of cytomegalovirus exposure and HLA in healthy donors. Study summary: The study placed over 65% of its approximately 380 genotyped donors in the Caucasian-associated ancestry cluster. General observations from the study: It was in a later analysis that TCR association rates were seen to vary by HLA locus, highest for DRB1 and lowest for HLA-C. According to an earlier analysis, most TCR beta V segments yielded productive rearrangements about 87% or about 30% of the time.

PCR primers comprised 60 Vbeta and 13 Jbeta primers. Profiling relied on immunoSEQ multiplex PCR, and the TCRdb table lists in-frame clones only, not all of them. Of under 200,000 clones in the sample, roughly 84% were seen once. Material: PBMCs. The TCR sequence derives from a man aged 30 to 45 in good health and CMV-seropositive.

The CDR3 DNA reads as TGTGCCAGCAGCTTATTCGGGGGAGATGATACGCAGTATTTT. Protein sequence: CASSLFGGDDTQYF. This chain joins TRBV7-2 and TRBJ2-3; D is possibly TRBD2 (6 bases). V dropped 2 bases and J dropped 6 bases, with 12 bases sitting between them. Per the germline V gene, CDR1 is SGHTA and CDR2 is FQGNSA. CDR3 size: 14 residues.